This T cell receptor beta chain is drawn from a study of CD8+ T cells in alopecia areata. The sample holds a few counts of this clone. A clone one base away is much larger, so this may be a read error. The genes are named according to mouse. The study sorted pooled cutaneous lymph node cells by CD4, CD8alpha, NKG2D, NKG2ACE and other markers. Reverse transcribed after extraction, RNA yielded cDNA as the sequencing template. Here immunoSEQ multiplex PCR was the method, and the copy in TCRdb shows in-frame clones only, minus some. This sample carries over 250,000 clones, none of them present only once. The sample taken for sequencing was CD4+ T cells sorted from a lymph node. The clonotype originates from a C3H/HeJ mouse with alopecia areata. Strain haplotype (MHC): H2-k.

The CDR3 bases that were read are TGTGCCAGCAGAGACAGGGGGGGCTATGCT. This encodes CASRDRGGYA. The complete CDR3 protein is CASRDRGGYAEQFF. V and J are TRBV13-1 and TRBJ2-1, with TRBD1 matching over 9 bases. The CDR3 goes on 4 residues after the read ends, and that part is filled in from the germline J gene. The CDR3 sequence is 14 residues long. V shed 5 bases, J shed 3 bases, and the junction held 3 bases outside the gene matches. CDR1 is NSHNY, CDR2 SYGAGN, per germline.